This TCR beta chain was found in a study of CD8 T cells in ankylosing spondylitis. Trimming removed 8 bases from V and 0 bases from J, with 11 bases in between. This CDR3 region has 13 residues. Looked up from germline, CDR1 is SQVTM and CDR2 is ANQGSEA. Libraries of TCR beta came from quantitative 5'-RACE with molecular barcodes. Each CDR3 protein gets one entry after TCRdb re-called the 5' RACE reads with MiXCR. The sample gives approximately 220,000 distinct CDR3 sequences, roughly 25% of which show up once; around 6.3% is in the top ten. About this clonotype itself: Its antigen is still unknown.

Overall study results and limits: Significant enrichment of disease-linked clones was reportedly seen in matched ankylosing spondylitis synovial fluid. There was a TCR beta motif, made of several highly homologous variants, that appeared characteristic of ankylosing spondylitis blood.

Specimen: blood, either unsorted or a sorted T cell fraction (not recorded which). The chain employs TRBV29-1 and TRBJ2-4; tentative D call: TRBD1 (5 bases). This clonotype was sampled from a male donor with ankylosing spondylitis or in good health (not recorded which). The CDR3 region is CSTTGPAKNIQYF. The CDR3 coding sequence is TGCAGCACCACAGGACCAGCCAAAAACATTCAGTACTTC.